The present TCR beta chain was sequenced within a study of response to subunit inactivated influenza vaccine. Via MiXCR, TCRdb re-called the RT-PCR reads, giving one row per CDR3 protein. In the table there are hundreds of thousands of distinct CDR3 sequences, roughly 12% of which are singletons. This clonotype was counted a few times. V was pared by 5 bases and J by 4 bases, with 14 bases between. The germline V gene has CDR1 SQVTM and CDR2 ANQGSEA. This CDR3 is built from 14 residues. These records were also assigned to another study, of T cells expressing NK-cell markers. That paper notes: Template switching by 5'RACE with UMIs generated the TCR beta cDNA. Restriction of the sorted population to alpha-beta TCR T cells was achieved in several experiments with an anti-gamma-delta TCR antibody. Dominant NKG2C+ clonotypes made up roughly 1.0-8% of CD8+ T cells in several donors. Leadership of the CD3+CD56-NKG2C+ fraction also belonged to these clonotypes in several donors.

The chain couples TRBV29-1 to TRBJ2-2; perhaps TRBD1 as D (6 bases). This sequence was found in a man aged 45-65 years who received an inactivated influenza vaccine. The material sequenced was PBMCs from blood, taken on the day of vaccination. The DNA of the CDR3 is TGCAGCGTTTTTGGACAGATGACCACCGGGGAGCTGTTTTTT. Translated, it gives CSVFGQMTTGELFF.